What follows describes a single T cell receptor (beta chain). This record comes from a study of blood T cell repertoires in COVID-19. Study background: Researchers got acute and convalescent COVID-19 samples from the United States, Italy and Spain.

Participants spanned ages about 18 to 95 years and resided in 24 US areas. Self-reported history from a screening survey and questionnaire set each donor's cohort. The authors' processing: The assay estimated nucleated cells by amplifying reference gene primers. Assay used: immunoSEQ multiplex PCR; TCRdb lists only in-frame clones, some missing. The DNA was the basis for D and trimming; V, J and clone size are from that table. The sample holds around 200,000 clones; approximately 86% are singletons and the top ten take 10%. The sequenced sample consisted of PBMCs or T cells enriched from blood (not recorded which). This TCR derives from a man between 18 and 35 years old with acute COVID-19.

The CDR3 DNA reads as TGTGCCGGTTCTCCTAGCGGAGGGGAGACCCAGTACTTC. Amino acids: CAGSPSGGETQYF. The chain couples TRBV2 to TRBJ2-5; 7 bases match TRBD2. Germline CDR1 SNHLY, CDR2 FYNNEI. The junction had 11 bases not matched to a gene; V was cut back by 11 bases and J by 5 bases. The length of the CDR3 is 13 residues.